Shown below are 30 T cell receptor beta chains from a single sample sequenced in a study of T cell responses to AZD1222 COVID-19 vaccine (dated by TCRdb to the early 2020s). The time point label for this specimen denotes: baseline before first vaccination. Explained via the paper, the treatment or condition label denotes: meningococcal conjugate vaccine given as trial control. Libraries were built with the immunoSEQ multiplex PCR assay. The clones in this table, taken by TCRdb from immuneACCESS, are in-frame only. Not every clone is retained; where verified, under half of the shortfall comes from an unresolved V gene, and the cause of the rest is unknown. In all, the sample holds 150,000 to 180,000 clones, and 70% to 90% of those were seen once. The ten largest account for about 5% of the sample. The specimen was peripheral blood, collected on day 0 of MenACWY control vaccination. The source is an adult in good health.

The CDR3 protein is CASSQDRGWNEKLFF. For the CDR3, the DNA is TGTGCCAGCAGCCAAGACAGGGGGTGGAATGAAAAACTGTTTTTT. V is TRBV14 and J is TRBJ1-4, with TRBD1 matching over 7 bases. The CDR3 sequence is 15 residues long. With V trimmed by 0 bases and J by 5 bases, 3 bases remained unmatched. CDR1 is SGHDN and CDR2 is FVKESK in the germline V gene.

The J gene is TRBJ2-1, the V gene TRBV7-2; 7 nucleotides align to TRBD2. Germline-derived CDR1 and CDR2 are SGHTA and FQGNSA. J lost 8 bases, V lost 0 bases, and 4 bases had no gene match. The CDR3 extends over 14 amino acids. CDR3 coding DNA: TGTGCCAGCAGCTTAGCGCGGGGGACCCATGAGCAGTTCTTC. Translation: CASSLARGTHEQFF.

This clone was counted only a few times. The chain couples TRBV5-4 to TRBJ2-6; 9 nucleotides line up with TRBD1. Germline V gives CDR1 SGHNT, CDR2 YYREEE (reference sequence). V dropped 9 bases and J dropped 4; count of bases not matched to a gene: 17. The CDR3 totals 18 residues. The CDR3 nucleotides read TGTGCCACCTACATACAGGGGGCTACCAGGCTCGGGGCCAACGTCCTGACTTTC. It yields the protein CATYIQGATRLGANVLTF.

This clone was seen a handful of times. The V call is TRBV19, the J call TRBJ2-1; 7 positions match TRBD1. CDR3 length: 15 residues. J lost 0 bases, V lost 5 bases, and 4 bases had no gene match. Germline V gene data show CDR1 as LNHDA and CDR2 as SQIVND (reference sequence). The CDR3 spells CASSFDRASYNEQFF. The CDR3 nucleotides read TGTGCCAGTAGTTTCGACAGGGCCTCCTACAATGAGCAGTTCTTC.

The chain uses TRBV27 and TRBJ2-1; no definite D call. The CDR3 runs 15 residues. Trimming stripped 6 bases from V and 5 bases from J, with 17 bases between. Germline assignment: CDR1 MNHEY and CDR2 SMNVEV (reference sequence). Here the CDR3 reads CASSPRWAFDNEQFF. CDR3 nucleotide sequence: TGTGCCAGCAGCCCTAGGTGGGCTTTCGACAATGAGCAGTTCTTC.

The chain combines TRBV6-6 with TRBJ1-2; perhaps TRBD1 as D (6 bases). Germline V CDR1 and CDR2: MNHNY, SVGAGI (reference sequence). The CDR3 has 15 residues. Trimming removed 7 bases at V and 2 bases at J, with 17 bases between. The CDR3 sequence: CASIQGGAQNYGYTF. The CDR3 DNA reads as TGTGCCAGCATCCAAGGGGGGGCGCAGAACTATGGCTACACCTTC.

About this clone: The junction does not match germline at one end; this may be a read error. The gene calls are TRBV5-8 and TRBJ1-2, with no clear D. In germline, CDR1 is SGHTS, CDR2 YDEGEE. The CDR3 extends over 11 amino acids. CDR3 nucleotides: TGTGCCAGCACCTTGAGCTATGGCTACACCTTC. It specifies CASTLSYGYTF.

The chain links TRBV6-2 or TRBV6-3 to TRBJ1-1; D is unclear. The CDR3 runs to 13 residues. V was pared by 6 bases and J by 11 bases, with 19 bases between. Germline V lookup: CDR1 MNHEY, CDR2 SVGEGT. Here the CDR3 reads CASSSPRPLRAFF. In DNA, the CDR3 is TGTGCCAGCAGCTCCCCCCGGCCTCTCCGTGCTTTCTTT.

This clone appeared a single time. The chain links TRBV9 to TRBJ2-1, with no clear D. Between the trimmed V and J ends, which lost 0 bases and 5 bases, there was a span of 6 bases. This CDR3 is 13 amino acids long. Looked up from germline, CDR1 is SGDLS and CDR2 is YYNGEE. CDR3 residues: CASSVEQHNEQFF. CDR3 DNA sequence: TGTGCCAGCAGCGTAGAACAGCACAATGAGCAGTTCTTC.

The chain employs TRBV6-2 or TRBV6-3 and TRBJ1-2, with D possibly being TRBD1 (5 bases). Trimming removed 0 bases at V and 6 bases at J, with 17 bases between. The germline V gene encodes CDR1 MNHEY and CDR2 SVGEGT. The CDR3 is 16 residues long. The CDR3 sequence: CASSYSTGPKGDGYTF. For the CDR3, the DNA is TGTGCCAGCAGTTACTCTACAGGACCCAAGGGAGATGGCTACACCTTC.

This sequence joins TRBV11-2 and TRBJ1-2; D unclear. V was shortened by 11 bases and J by 7 bases, with 23 bases between the two germline ends. There are 14 residues in the CDR3. Germline CDR1 is SGHAT and CDR2 is FQNNGV. The CDR3 nucleotides are TGTGCCTCCTCAGAAGAAGCGCGGGCCTCTGGCTACACCTTC. This translates into CASSEEARASGYTF.

V is TRBV5-1 and J is TRBJ1-2; D is possibly TRBD1 (5 bases). The germline V gene encodes CDR1 SGHRS and CDR2 YFSETQ. The CDR3 runs to 15 residues. The V and J ends lost 0 bases and 5 bases respectively, with 14 bases between them. This CDR3 is CASSLERTRGYGYTF. As DNA, the CDR3 is TGCGCCAGCAGCTTGGAACGGACCCGGGGGTATGGCTACACCTTC.

This sequence joins TRBV4-2 and TRBJ1-2; 8 positions match TRBD1. The germline V gene encodes CDR1 LGHNA and CDR2 YNFKEQ. J was trimmed by 4 bases and V by 0 bases; bases with no gene match: 7. This CDR3 contains 16 residues. CDR3 in DNA: TGTGCCAGCAGCCAAGAGATCCGGGACAGGACCTATGGCTACACCTTC. Translation: CASSQEIRDRTYGYTF.

This chain uses TRBV7-9 with TRBJ2-1, with 12 bases that match TRBD2. The CDR3 has 17 residues. Germline V CDR1 and CDR2: SEHNR, FQNEAQ (reference sequence). J lost 7 bases, V lost 3 bases, and 10 bases had no gene match. The CDR3 coding sequence is TGTGCCAGCAGCTTCCCTCTAGCGGGAGGGCCGAAGAATGAGCAGTTCTTC. Its protein is CASSFPLAGGPKNEQFF.

V usage is TRBV2 and J usage is TRBJ2-5, with TRBD1 matching over 8 bases. Germline CDR1 reads SNHLY; CDR2 reads FYNNEI. The CDR3 has 15 residues. The J segment lost 4 bases and the V segment lost 8 bases, leaving 12 bases of the junction unmatched. The chain's CDR3 is CASLDRGSPGETQYF. CDR3 sequence (DNA): TGTGCCAGCCTTGACAGGGGCTCCCCCGGAGAGACCCAGTACTTC. Full variable domain (missing parts from reference TRBV2 and TRBJ2-5): EPEVTQTPSHQVTQMGQEVILRCVPISNHLYFYWYRQILGQKVEFLVSFYNNEISEKSEIFDDQFSVERPDGSNFTLKIRSTKLEDSAMYFCASLDRGSPGETQYFGPGTRLLVL.

The rearrangement links TRBV15 to TRBJ2-1; perhaps TRBD2 as D (5 bases). Trimming left V 1 base short and J 3 bases short, with 13 bases between. The CDR3 is made up of 16 amino acids. CDR1 is LNHNV, CDR2 YYDKDF, per germline (reference sequence). CDR3 loop: CATSRGTARRYNEQFF. The CDR3 nucleotides read TGTGCCACCAGCAGAGGGACTGCAAGGCGCTACAATGAGCAGTTCTTC.

V is TRBV7-9 and J is TRBJ1-2; D is unresolved. The CDR3 runs 12 residues. V lost 1 base, J lost 10 bases, and 10 bases lay in between. Germline V gene data show CDR1 as SEHNR and CDR2 as FQNEAQ (reference sequence). The CDR3 sequence: CASSLVGVDYTF. CDR3 sequence (DNA): TGTGCCAGCAGCTTAGTCGGGGTTGACTACACCTTC.

The V gene is TRBV4-3, the J gene TRBJ2-3; D remains unclear. Germline V gene data show CDR1 as LGHNA and CDR2 as YSLEER. V lost 3 bases and J 6 bases, leaving 13 bases between the germline ends. The CDR3 has 14 residues. The CDR3 DNA sequence: TGCGCCAGCAGCCAGTCCCCCTTAGGCGATACGCAGTATTTT. Translated: CASSQSPLGDTQYF.

In its sample, this clone was seen once. This chain uses TRBV10-2 with TRBJ2-7, with D perhaps matching TRBD1 or TRBD2 (5 bases each). Germline V gene sequence: CDR1 WSHSY, CDR2 SAAADI. Trimming took off 2 bases at V and 0 bases at J, with 14 bases between the two ends. The CDR3 consists of 16 residues. CDR3 region: CASSEGGHANSYEQYV. The CDR3 nucleotides are TGCGCCAGCAGTGAGGGGGGTCATGCGAACTCCTACGAGCAGTACGTC.

This rearrangement joins TRBV19 to TRBJ2-2; 9 bases are a match to TRBD2. The germline V gene has CDR1 LNHDA and CDR2 SQIVND (reference sequence). Losses at the gene ends were 3 bases for V and 6 bases for J; bases not matched to a gene: 8. This CDR3 comprises 16 residues. The CDR3 protein is CASSILAGRSSGELFF. The CDR3, as DNA: TGTGCCAGTAGTATCCTAGCGGGGCGGTCGTCCGGGGAGCTGTTTTTT.

V and J are TRBV28 and TRBJ2-6; the D is unclear. This CDR3 spans 14 amino acids. V was trimmed by 6 bases and J by 0 bases, leaving 6 bases between them. Germline lookup yields CDR1 MDHEN and CDR2 SYDVKM. As DNA, the CDR3 is TGTGCCAGCAGGCCCTTCTCTGGGGCCAACGTCCTGACTTTC. Protein: CASRPFSGANVLTF.

This clone has just one count. The chain carries TRBV29-1 and TRBJ1-2; D gene uncertain. The CDR3 sequence is 15 residues long. The germline CDR1 and CDR2 sequences are SQVTM and ANQGSEA. Trimming left V 7 bases short and J 4 bases short, with 22 bases between. CDR3 nucleotide sequence: TGCAGCGCCGCGAATGGGCAGCTCTTGGCCTATGGCTACACCTTC. It yields the protein CSAANGQLLAYGYTF.

The chain employs TRBV10-3 and TRBJ1-2; D is unresolved. Looked up from germline, CDR1 is ENHRY and CDR2 is SYGVKD. V was pared by 1 base and J by 4 bases, with 7 bases between. This CDR3 has 13 amino acids. CDR3 nucleotides: TGTGCCATCAGTGAGTACAGCCTCTATGGCTACACCTTC. This translates into CAISEYSLYGYTF.

V and J are TRBV19 and TRBJ2-6; D may be TRBD1 (6 bases). V was shortened by 3 bases and J by 0 bases, with 12 bases between the two germline ends. The CDR3 extends over 17 amino acids. The germline gives CDR1 LNHDA, CDR2 SQIVND (reference sequence). In nucleotides, the CDR3 is TGTGCCAGTAGTATCAGGGGACAACCCTCTGGGGCCAACGTCCTGACTTTC. Its translation is CASSIRGQPSGANVLTF.

The V gene is TRBV29-1, the J gene TRBJ1-2; 8 nucleotides line up with TRBD1. V was clipped by 3 bases and J by 0 bases; unmatched bases: 6. CDR3 length equals 15 residues. CDR1 and CDR2 from the germline V gene are SQVTM and ANQGSEA. CDR3 region: CSVEKQGETNYGYTF. CDR3 DNA: TGCAGCGTTGAGAAACAGGGGGAAACTAACTATGGCTACACCTTC.

The chain links TRBV19 to TRBJ2-7; 8 positions match TRBD1. The germline gives CDR1 LNHDA, CDR2 SQIVND (reference sequence). The CDR3 covers 13 residues. With V trimmed by 5 bases and J by 7 bases, 7 bases remained unmatched. CDR3: CASSGQGAGEQYF. CDR3 bases: TGTGCCAGTAGTGGTCAGGGGGCGGGTGAGCAGTACTTC.

V is TRBV27 and J is TRBJ2-1; 9 bases agree with TRBD2. The CDR3 consists of 16 residues. J gave up 5 bases and V 5 bases, and 10 bases lay outside the gene matches. Germline V gene data show CDR1 as MNHEY and CDR2 as SMNVEV (reference sequence). The CDR3 protein is CASSGGVVAGDNEQFF. The CDR3 region has the DNA TGTGCCAGCAGTGGGGGGGTGGTAGCGGGAGACAATGAGCAGTTCTTC.

The chain uses TRBV6-1 and TRBJ2-7; TRBD2 matches at 7 bases. With V trimmed by 3 bases and J by 12 bases, 11 bases remained unmatched. Germline loops: CDR1 MNHNS, CDR2 SASEGT. The CDR3 is 13 residues long. The CDR3 coding sequence is TGTGCCAGCAGTGAGGCGGGGGATGGGATTGCGTACGTC. Amino acids: CASSEAGDGIAYV.

The chain links TRBV5-8 to TRBJ1-4, with TRBD1 as a possible D gene (5 bases). Trimming took off 7 bases at V and 7 bases at J, with 17 bases between the two ends. The CDR3 contains 14 residues. Germline CDR1 reads SGHTS; CDR2 reads YDEGEE. CDR3 loop: CASRVWGQSEKLFF. The CDR3 coding sequence is TGTGCCAGCCGGGTTTGGGGCCAAAGTGAAAAACTGTTTTTT.

The chain joins TRBV27 to TRBJ2-2; TRBD2 might be the D (6 bases). V lost 3 bases to trimming and J lost 6 bases, with 14 bases between them. This CDR3 spans 15 amino acids. Germline values: CDR1 MNHEY, CDR2 SMNVEV (reference sequence). This CDR3 is CASSFHGGSPGELFF. As DNA, the CDR3 is TGTGCCAGCAGTTTTCATGGGGGGAGCCCCGGGGAGCTGTTTTTT.